Each of the 27 T cell receptor beta chains below was sequenced from the same sample in a study of CD8 T cells in Susac syndrome. RNA amounts of roughly 0.45 to 1 ug underwent reverse transcription with random hexamers. TCRdb processed the immunoSEQ multiplex PCR reads anew with MiXCR; each CDR3 protein has one entry. Among approximately 130,000 distinct CDR3 sequences listed, around nine tenths were seen once. Sequencing was done on a sample of CD8+ T cells from PBMCs. These receptors all come from a human donor with multiple sclerosis.

With regard to this clonotype: Germline and junction disagree at one end, which may indicate a read error. Here the CDR3 reads CSSRDPDYTYEQYF. The DNA of the CDR3 is TGCAGTTCTAGAGATCCGGACTACACCTACGAGCAGTACTTC. V usage is TRBV20-1 and J usage is TRBJ2-7, with D possibly TRBD2 on 6 matching bases. CDR3 length: 14 amino acids. The germline V gene has CDR1 DFQATT and CDR2 SNEGSKA (reference sequence).

This clonotype was found a few times. The chain recombines TRBV4-3 with TRBJ2-7, with D tentatively TRBD1 (6 bases). The CDR3 totals 15 residues. With 0 bases removed from V and 6 bases from J, the gap between germline ends came to 15 bases. CDR1 is LGHNA, CDR2 YSLEER, per germline. DNA of the CDR3: TGCGCCAGCAGCCAAGACCTGAGGGGGTCGGGCGAGCAGTACTTC. Protein product: CASSQDLRGSGEQYF.

The chain links TRBV20-1 to TRBJ2-1; D possibly corresponds to TRBD1 (5 bases). V lost 6 bases and J 0 bases, leaving 15 bases between the germline ends. In germline, CDR1 is DFQATT, CDR2 SNEGSKA (reference sequence). The CDR3 runs to 15 residues. The CDR3 sequence: CSATDHDSSYNEQFF. Written as DNA, the CDR3 is TGCAGTGCCACCGACCATGACAGCTCCTACAATGAGCAGTTCTTC.

J is TRBJ2-1 and V is TRBV30; TRBD1 is a possible D gene (5 bases). CDR1 and CDR2 from the germline V gene are GTSNPN and SVGIG (reference sequence). The V end lost 4 bases, the J end lost 9 bases, and 10 bases lay between the germline ends. The CDR3 covers 11 residues. The CDR3 reads CAWTSGLEQFF. CDR3 sequence (DNA): TGTGCCTGGACCTCAGGGCTTGAGCAGTTCTTC.

V and J are TRBV27 and TRBJ2-3; 7 bases are shared with TRBD2. Germline V gene data show CDR1 as MNHEY and CDR2 as SMNVEV (reference sequence). The CDR3 length is 15 residues. V was clipped by 6 bases and J by 1 base; unmatched bases: 7. The CDR3 region is CASSLLAARTDTQYF. The CDR3 DNA sequence: TGTGCCAGCAGCCTTCTAGCGGCTCGCACAGATACGCAGTATTTT.

This chain links TRBV15 with TRBJ1-3; no reliable D call. The CDR3 has 13 amino acids. Germline loops: CDR1 LNHNV, CDR2 YYDKDF (reference sequence). The germline V and J ends were trimmed by 0 bases and 5 bases, with 5 bases remaining between them. In nucleotides, the CDR3 is TGTGCCACCAGCAGAGAGGGCAGAAACACCATATATTTT. Translating gives CATSREGRNTIYF.

The CDR3 DNA is TGTGCCTGGAGTGTGGGACAGGGGAACTACGAGCAGTACTTC. As protein: CAWSVGQGNYEQYF. The genes are TRBV30 and TRBJ2-7, with 10 bases fitting TRBD1. The J segment lost 3 bases and the V segment lost 0 bases, leaving 2 bases of the junction unmatched. The CDR3 has 14 amino acids. Germline CDR1 GTSNPN, CDR2 SVGIG (reference sequence).

The V and J genes are TRBV3-1 and TRBJ2-3; 7 bases fit TRBD1. CDR1 is LGHDT, CDR2 YNNKEL, per germline (reference sequence). This CDR3 is 14 amino acids long. The J segment lost 3 bases and the V segment lost 4 bases, leaving 4 bases of the junction unmatched. The CDR3 loop reads CASSRDRETDTQYF. For the CDR3, the DNA is TGTGCCAGCAGCCGCGACAGGGAAACAGATACGCAGTATTTT.

V is TRBV30 and J is TRBJ2-1, with 7 bases lining up with TRBD2. This CDR3 spans 14 amino acids. The ends lost 6 bases at V and 2 bases at J; junction bases unmatched: 7. Germline CDR1 and CDR2: GTSNPN and SVGIG (reference sequence). The CDR3 region is CACLWSGAYNEQFF. In DNA, the CDR3 is TGTGCCTGCCTGTGGAGCGGGGCCTACAATGAGCAGTTCTTC.

The J gene is TRBJ1-2, the V gene TRBV6-6, with D maybe TRBD1 (5 bases). The germline V gene encodes CDR1 MNHNY and CDR2 SVGAGI (reference sequence). V was shortened by 7 bases and J by 8 bases, with 11 bases between the two germline ends. The CDR3 totals 11 residues. The CDR3 reads CASTSGFGYTF. In nucleotides, the CDR3 is TGTGCCAGCACTTCAGGGTTCGGCTACACCTTC.

The V and J genes are TRBV28 and TRBJ2-7, with D unresolved. The CDR3 extends over 12 amino acids. CDR1 and CDR2 from the germline V gene are MDHEN and SYDVKM. The V and J ends lost 10 bases and 3 bases respectively, with 13 bases between them. CDR3 in amino acids: CAIVGLNYEQYF. CDR3 nucleotide sequence: TGTGCCATTGTAGGGCTTAACTACGAGCAGTACTTC. The full variable domain, its missing parts supplied by reference TRBV28 and TRBJ2-7, is DVKVTQSSRYLVKRTGEKVFLECVQDMDHENMFWYRQDPGLGLRLIYFSYDVKMKEKGDIPEGYSVSREKKERFSLILESASTNQTSMYLCAIVGLNYEQYFGPGTRLTVT.

Written as DNA, the CDR3 is TGCGCCAGCAGGCGGGTCGGCGGAACTGAAGCTTTCTTT. Amino acid sequence: CASRRVGGTEAFF. This rearrangement joins TRBV5-1 to TRBJ1-1; D is uncertain. Germline loops: CDR1 SGHRS, CDR2 YFSETQ. The V gene lost 5 bases and the J gene lost 5 bases, with 13 bases spanning the gap. The CDR3 contains 13 residues.

The chain carries TRBV9 and TRBJ1-1; no firm D call. The V end lost 2 bases, the J end lost 0 bases, and 5 bases lay between the germline ends. Germline CDR1 and CDR2: SGDLS and YYNGEE. The CDR3 extends over 13 amino acids. CDR3 coding DNA: TGTGCCAGCAGCGTGACGGTGAACACTGAAGCTTTCTTT. It is translated as CASSVTVNTEAFF.

The chain links TRBV5-6 to TRBJ2-1, with 8 bases lining up with TRBD2. The CDR3 is 17 amino acids. V lost 4 bases to trimming and J lost 0 bases; unmatched junction nucleotides: 9. Germline V CDR1 and CDR2: SGHDT, YYEEEE. The CDR3 coding sequence is TGTGCCAGCAGCCCGCAAACTAGCGGCCCCTCCTACAATGAGCAGTTCTTC. Translation: CASSPQTSGPSYNEQFF. Variable domain in full (rest from reference TRBV5-6 and TRBJ2-1): DAGVTQSPTHLIKTRGQQVTLRCSPKSGHDTVSWYQQALGQGPQFIFQYYEEEERQRGNFPDRFSGHQFPNYSSELNVNALLLGDSALYLCASSPQTSGPSYNEQFFGPGTRLTVL.

The chain recombines TRBV3-1 with TRBJ2-7; 7 bases match TRBD1. Looked up from germline, CDR1 is LGHDT and CDR2 is YNNKEL (reference sequence). This CDR3 comprises 15 residues. J lost 2 bases, V lost 1 base, and 5 bases had no gene match. CDR3 loop: CASSQVWDRPYEQYF. The DNA for the CDR3 is TGTGCCAGCAGCCAAGTCTGGGACAGACCCTACGAGCAGTACTTC.

V gene TRBV12-3 or TRBV12-4 combines with J gene TRBJ1-1; TRBD1 agrees at 10 bases. The CDR3 loop spans 13 amino acids. J was trimmed by 3 bases and V by 6 bases; bases with no gene match: 1. The CDR3 sequence: CASRDRGDTEAFF. The CDR3 region has the DNA TGTGCCAGCAGGGACAGGGGGGACACTGAAGCTTTCTTT.

J is TRBJ1-5 and V is TRBV28, with D possibly matching TRBD1 (6 bases). The CDR3 runs to 15 residues. The V end was cut by 0 bases, the J end by 5 bases, with 11 bases between. In germline, CDR1 is MDHEN, CDR2 SYDVKM. CDR3 in DNA: TGTGCCAGCAGTTTATGGGACAGCCTGTATCAGCCCCAGCATTTT. It codes for CASSLWDSLYQPQHF.

This clonotype was observed a few times. CDR3 in DNA: TGTGCCAGCAGCTTAGGGACAGTCTCCTACGAGCAGTACTTC. Translated: CASSLGTVSYEQYF. V gene TRBV9 combines with J gene TRBJ2-7; the match to TRBD1 covers 7 bases. The CDR3 runs 14 residues. The germline gives CDR1 SGDLS, CDR2 YYNGEE. J was trimmed by 0 bases and V by 4 bases; bases with no gene match: 4.

J is TRBJ2-1 and V is TRBV6-6; D is tentatively TRBD1 or TRBD2 (5 bases each). Trimming left V 8 bases short and J 4 bases short, with 15 bases between. The germline V gene encodes CDR1 MNHNY and CDR2 SVGAGI (reference sequence). The CDR3 is made up of 14 amino acids. For the CDR3, the DNA is TGTGCCAGCTGGGACGGCCTTTTGTACAATGAGCAGTTCTTC. Encoded protein: CASWDGLLYNEQFF.

This chain links TRBV30 with TRBJ2-7; the match to TRBD2 covers 10 bases. There are 14 residues in the CDR3. The junction had 8 bases not matched to a gene; V was cut back by 2 bases and J by 7 bases. Germline values: CDR1 GTSNPN, CDR2 SVGIG (reference sequence). The chain's CDR3 is CAWSLGQREGEQYF. Here the CDR3 DNA reads TGTGCCTGGAGTCTAGGGCAGCGGGAGGGGGAGCAGTACTTC.

The chain couples TRBV7-9 to TRBJ2-7, with 8 bases matching TRBD2. The CDR3 has 15 amino acids. V lost 5 bases to trimming and J lost 0 bases; unmatched junction nucleotides: 6. Per germline, CDR1 SEHNR and CDR2 FQNEAQ (reference sequence). DNA for the CDR3: TGTGCCAGCAGCCATAGCGGGACTAGCTCCTACGAGCAGTACTTC. This codes for CASSHSGTSSYEQYF.

The chain employs TRBV30 and TRBJ2-2; D unresolved. The CDR3 is made up of 12 amino acids. V lost 3 bases to trimming and J lost 3 bases, with 5 bases between them. Germline CDR1 reads GTSNPN; CDR2 reads SVGIG (reference sequence). CDR3 sequence reads: CAWRADTGELFF. CDR3 in DNA: TGTGCCTGGAGAGCAGACACCGGGGAGCTGTTTTTT.

The rearrangement joins TRBV23-1 to TRBJ2-7; TRBD1 agrees at 9 bases. TRBV23-1 is classed as an ORF, of uncertain function. The CDR3 extends over 14 amino acids. The ends lost 7 bases at V and 1 base at J; junction bases unmatched: 5. In DNA form, the CDR3 reads TGCGCCAGCACCCGGGACAGGGAGTCCTACGAGCAGTACTTC. Protein product: CASTRDRESYEQYF.

V gene TRBV7-9 combines with J gene TRBJ1-1, with D unclear. CDR3 length: 13 residues. V lost 5 bases, J lost 6 bases, and 13 bases lay in between. Germline V lookup: CDR1 SEHNR, CDR2 FQNEAQ (reference sequence). The CDR3 nucleotides read TGTGCCAGCAGCCCCTTAGAAGGCTCTGAAGCTTTCTTT. It yields the protein CASSPLEGSEAFF.

This clonotype came up once. The chain links TRBV5-1 to TRBJ2-7; 7 bases fit TRBD1. The CDR3 sequence is 15 residues long. J lost 0 bases, V lost 3 bases, and 6 bases had no gene match. Germline CDR1 and CDR2: SGHRS and YFSETQ. This CDR3 reads CASSSMTGSSYEQYF. The CDR3 DNA follows: TGCGCCAGCAGCTCGATGACAGGGAGCTCCTACGAGCAGTACTTC.

This CDR3 is CAWSVYNIGNEQFF. The CDR3, as DNA: TGTGCCTGGAGTGTTTATAACATTGGGAATGAGCAGTTCTTC. The chain has TRBV30 and TRBJ2-1; D is ambiguous. The CDR3 runs 14 residues. V lost 0 bases and J 7 bases, leaving 13 bases between the germline ends. Looked up from germline, CDR1 is GTSNPN and CDR2 is SVGIG (reference sequence).

The rearrangement joins TRBV6-5 to TRBJ2-7, with a weak D call TRBD2 (5 bases). CDR3 length: 11 residues. Trimming shortened V by 7 bases and J by 6 bases, and 10 bases separated the two germline ends. Germline V gene sequence: CDR1 MNHEY, CDR2 SVGAGI. The CDR3 reads CASTRGPEQYF. CDR3 nucleotides: TGTGCCAGCACCCGAGGGCCCGAGCAGTACTTC.